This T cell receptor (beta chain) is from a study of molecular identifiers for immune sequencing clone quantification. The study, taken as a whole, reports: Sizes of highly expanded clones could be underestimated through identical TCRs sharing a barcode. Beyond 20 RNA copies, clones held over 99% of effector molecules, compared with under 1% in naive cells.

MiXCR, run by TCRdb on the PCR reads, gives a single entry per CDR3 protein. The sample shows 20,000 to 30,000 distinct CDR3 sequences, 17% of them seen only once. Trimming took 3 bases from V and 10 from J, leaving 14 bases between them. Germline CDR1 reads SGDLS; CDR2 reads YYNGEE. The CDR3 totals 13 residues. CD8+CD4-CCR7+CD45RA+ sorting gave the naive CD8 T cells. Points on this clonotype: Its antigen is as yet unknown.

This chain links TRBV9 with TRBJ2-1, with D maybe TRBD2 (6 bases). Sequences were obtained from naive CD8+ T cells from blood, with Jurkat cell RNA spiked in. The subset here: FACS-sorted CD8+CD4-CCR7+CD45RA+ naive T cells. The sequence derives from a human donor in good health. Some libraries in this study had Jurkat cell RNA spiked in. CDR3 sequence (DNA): TGTGCCAGCAGCGGATGGGGGGTTGAGGAGCAGTTCTTC. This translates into CASSGWGVEEQFF.